A single sample is the source of the 26 T cell receptor beta chains below, sequenced in a study of T-cell reconstitution after alpha-beta-depleted transplantation in children. The authors prepared the TCRbeta library with unique molecular identifiers. TCRdb re-called the PCR reads through MiXCR, storing one row per CDR3 protein. This table has 260,000 or so distinct CDR3 sequences, 12% appearing once. The sequencing here drew on PBMCs from the stem cell graft donor, taken from the stem cell graft. The source of these receptors is a human donor who donated a stem cell graft to a child with acute lymphoblastic leukemia.

This clonotype was detected ten times or more. V and J are TRBV11-2 and TRBJ2-5; 12 bases are shared with TRBD2. V trimming: 5 bases; J trimming: 4 bases; junction bases outside the gene matches: 14. The CDR3 consists of 18 residues. Germline V gene lookup returns CDR1 SGHAT and CDR2 FQNNGV. This CDR3 is CASSPTPLAGGPRETQYF. CDR3 nucleotide sequence: TGTGCCAGCAGCCCTACTCCCCTAGCGGGGGGGCCGCGAGAGACCCAGTACTTC.

This clonotype was seen at least ten times. This chain joins TRBV27 and TRBJ1-5; maybe TRBD1 (5 bases). This CDR3 contains 13 residues. V lost 0 bases, J lost 6 bases, and 6 bases lay in between. Germline V CDR1 and CDR2: MNHEY, SMNVEV (reference sequence). The CDR3, as DNA: TGTGCCAGCAGTTTATCCGGGGGTCAGCCCCAGCATTTT. Protein sequence: CASSLSGGQPQHF.

In the case of this clonotype: A read error is possible here, since a much larger clone lies one base away. The conserved phenylalanine or tryptophan normally closing the CDR3 is absent here, so this likely arose from a read error. J is TRBJ2-7 and V is TRBV6-5; the match to TRBD1 covers 9 bases. The CDR3 loop spans 15 amino acids. Losses at the gene ends were 2 bases for V and 5 bases for J; bases not matched to a gene: 7. CDR1 MNHEY and CDR2 SVGAGI come from the germline V gene. CDR3: CASSYPGQGHHEQYL. CDR3 bases: TGTGCCAGCAGTTACCCGGGACAGGGTCACCACGAGCAGTACTTG.

This clonotype was found many times. The CDR3 protein is CSARGGLAKNIQYF. The CDR3 DNA reads TGCAGTGCTAGAGGAGGCTTAGCCAAAAACATTCAGTACTTC. The chain combines TRBV20-1 with TRBJ2-4; no clear D. There are 14 residues in the CDR3. V was cut by 1 base and J by 0 bases, with 7 bases left in between. Germline values: CDR1 DFQATT, CDR2 SNEGSKA (reference sequence).

This clonotype was seen only once. This chain's CDR3 is CAISDARHTEAFF. CDR3 coding DNA: TGTGCCATCAGTGACGCCAGGCACACTGAAGCTTTCTTT. This chain links TRBV10-3 with TRBJ1-1; D call uncertain. This CDR3 has 13 residues. V lost 3 bases and J 3 bases, leaving 8 bases between the germline ends. The germline V gene has CDR1 ENHRY and CDR2 SYGVKD.

Notes on this clonotype: A much larger clone is a single base away; this may be a read error. The V and J genes are TRBV25-1 and TRBJ2-7, with 7 bases lining up with TRBD1. V lost 4 bases, J lost 9 bases, and 15 bases stayed unmatched. The CDR3 is 15 amino acids. Germline values: CDR1 MGHDK, CDR2 SYGVNS. The CDR3 nucleotides read TGTGCCAGCAGTGGTTACCTGGACAGGAGAATTCTGCAGTACTTC. As protein: CASSGYLDRRILQYF.

This clonotype has ten or more counts. The rearrangement uses TRBV20-1 and TRBJ2-2, with TRBD1 matching over 8 bases. Trimming removed 5 bases from V and 4 bases from J; junction bases left unmatched: 9. There are 15 residues in the CDR3. Looked up from germline, CDR1 is DFQATT and CDR2 is SNEGSKA (reference sequence). The CDR3 spells CSASTGDLPTGELFF. The CDR3 coding sequence is TGCAGTGCTTCGACAGGGGACCTCCCCACCGGGGAGCTGTTTTTT.

This clonotype was observed many times. This rearrangement joins TRBV29-1 to TRBJ2-3; 8 positions match TRBD2. CDR1 is SQVTM, CDR2 ANQGSEA, per germline. The trim removed 2 bases at V and 6 bases at J, leaving 10 bases unmatched. The CDR3 runs to 15 residues. The CDR3 DNA is TGCAGCGTTGAATTGAACGGGGGGGCGCGGGATACGCAGTATTTT. Its translation: CSVELNGGARDTQYF.

With respect to this clonotype: A read error may explain this, as a much larger clone is one base away. The CDR3, as DNA: TGCGCCAGCAGCCAAGAAATGGGCAGGGCTATCAACAATGAGCGGTTCTTC. Translated, it gives CASSQEMGRAINNERFF. The chain combines TRBV4-3 with TRBJ2-1; D is possibly TRBD1 (5 bases). The CDR3 length is 17 residues. Germline V lookup: CDR1 LGHNA, CDR2 YSLEER.

This clonotype was seen at least ten times. CDR3 coding DNA: TGTGCCAGCACCTCGAACACAGATACGCAGTATTTT. Translating gives CASTSNTDTQYF. This chain uses TRBV12-3 or TRBV12-4 with TRBJ2-3, with unresolved D. The CDR3 has 12 amino acids. V was pared by 7 bases and J by 2 bases, with 7 bases between.

There are many counts of this clonotype. V is TRBV10-3 and J is TRBJ2-5, with 8 nucleotides matching TRBD2. Germline assignment: CDR1 ENHRY and CDR2 SYGVKD. The CDR3 runs 17 residues. The V gene end was trimmed by 0 bases and the J gene end by 1 base; junction bases not matched to a gene: 7. The CDR3 is CAISESERGLAQETQYF. CDR3 sequence (DNA): TGTGCCATCAGTGAGTCGGAACGAGGACTAGCCCAAGAGACCCAGTACTTC.

This chain connects TRBV15 to TRBJ1-1, with a possible D match to TRBD1 (6 bases). V lost 3 bases and J 1 base, leaving 15 bases between the germline ends. This CDR3 has 16 residues. Per germline, CDR1 LNHNV and CDR2 YYDKDF (reference sequence). CDR3 sequence: CATSRGAGGENTEAFF. In DNA form, the CDR3 reads TGTGCCACCAGCAGGGGCGCCGGGGGCGAGAACACTGAAGCTTTCTTT.

Ten or more counts support this clonotype. This chain links TRBV3-1 with TRBJ1-5; the D gene is possibly TRBD1 (6 bases). Germline CDR1 and CDR2: LGHDT and YNNKEL (reference sequence). The CDR3 length is 14 residues. The V gene lost 3 bases and the J gene lost 2 bases, with 8 bases spanning the gap. The chain's CDR3 is CASSQGAGNQPQHF. CDR3 nucleotide sequence: TGTGCCAGCAGCCAGGGGGCTGGCAATCAGCCCCAGCATTTT.

This clonotype was picked up many times. J is TRBJ2-7 and V is TRBV7-2; no firm D call. The CDR3 spans 11 residues. V was pared by 3 bases and J by 7 bases, with 7 bases between. Germline V CDR1 and CDR2: SGHTA, FQGNSA. For the CDR3, the DNA is TGTGCCAGCAGCTTCCTTGGAGAGCAGTACTTC. This translates into CASSFLGEQYF.

This clonotype appeared many times. V is TRBV7-9 and J is TRBJ2-1; TRBD2 matches 10 bases. The CDR3 loop spans 17 amino acids. The V gene's germline CDR1 is SEHNR and CDR2 FQNEAQ (reference sequence). The V gene end was trimmed by 0 bases and the J gene end by 3 bases; junction bases not matched to a gene: 5. CDR3 sequence reads: CASSLAWVAGGYNEQFF. Written as DNA, the CDR3 is TGTGCCAGCAGCTTAGCTTGGGTAGCGGGAGGCTACAATGAGCAGTTCTTC. The variable domain in full, completed from reference TRBV7-9 and TRBJ2-1, reads DTGVSQNPRHKITKRGQNVTFRCDPISEHNRLYWYRQTLGQGPEFLTYFQNEAQLEKSRLLSDRFSAERPKGSFSTLEIQRTEQGDSAMYLCASSLAWVAGGYNEQFFGPGTRLTVL.

This clonotype was observed a few times. The chain combines TRBV12-5 with TRBJ2-1; D unresolved. V shed 0 bases and J shed 8 bases, with 20 bases lying between them. The germline CDR1 and CDR2 sequences are LGHNT and FRNRAP. This CDR3 is built from 17 residues. The CDR3 here is CASGLVVPVEIRHEQFF. CDR3 bases: TGTGCTAGTGGTTTGGTGGTCCCGGTTGAGATCAGGCATGAGCAGTTCTTC.

The sample holds many counts of this clonotype. This chain uses TRBV28 with TRBJ2-1; D is perhaps TRBD1 (6 bases). This CDR3 is built from 16 residues. The germline CDR1 and CDR2 sequences are MDHEN and SYDVKM. The V gene lost 6 bases and the J gene lost 6 bases, with 21 bases spanning the gap. CDR3 region: CASSLTGLLAPNEQFF. In DNA form, the CDR3 reads TGTGCCAGCAGCCTCACAGGGCTGCTGGCTCCCAATGAGCAGTTCTTC.

On this clonotype: A much bigger clone sits one base away, suggesting this may be a read error. The CDR3 nucleotides are TGTGCCAGCATCGTACACGGGAGGGCCCAAGAGACCCAGTACTTC. It translates to CASIVHGRAQETQYF. V is TRBV7-2 and J is TRBJ2-5; 8 bases map to TRBD2. Germline V CDR1 and CDR2: SGHTA, FQGNSA. The CDR3 length is 15 residues. Unmatched junction bases numbered 8, after V lost 7 bases and J lost 1 base.

This clonotype came up many times. The chain employs TRBV3-1 and TRBJ2-1; D is perhaps TRBD2 (6 bases). The CDR3 runs 14 residues. V was pared by 4 bases and J by 4 bases, with 11 bases between. Germline loops: CDR1 LGHDT, CDR2 YNNKEL (reference sequence). This CDR3 reads CASSLDYSYNEQFF. The DNA for the CDR3 is TGTGCCAGCAGCCTGGACTACTCGTACAATGAGCAGTTCTTC.

There are a few counts of this clonotype. V gene TRBV12-3 or TRBV12-4 combines with J gene TRBJ1-2, with D possibly matching TRBD1 (6 bases). This CDR3 comprises 13 residues. Trimming stripped 6 bases from V and 8 bases from J, with 16 bases between. DNA for the CDR3: TGTGCCAGCAGCCCGCCGGGGGCCGGCGGCTACACCTTC. Translation gives CASSPPGAGGYTF.

This clonotype was seen ten or more times. The CDR3 spells CASSLGRLNRAGELFF. The CDR3 nucleotides read TGTGCCAGCAGCCTCGGGAGGCTCAACAGGGCCGGGGAGCTGTTTTTT. The chain couples TRBV12-3 or TRBV12-4 to TRBJ2-2, with a possible D match to TRBD2 (7 bases). V shed 6 bases and J shed 6 bases, with 20 bases lying between them. This CDR3 has 16 residues.

This chain connects TRBV20-1 to TRBJ1-6; D is possibly TRBD1 (6 bases). V shed 4 bases and J shed 1 base, with 14 bases lying between them. There are 16 residues in the CDR3. Germline CDR1 DFQATT, CDR2 SNEGSKA (reference sequence). The CDR3 reads CSANYRDGSYNSPLHF. The CDR3 DNA follows: TGCAGTGCTAACTACAGGGATGGGTCCTATAATTCACCCCTCCACTTT.

Note on this clonotype: A much larger clone lies one base from this, so it may be a read error. The rearrangement links TRBV5-5 to TRBJ1-2, with TRBD1 as a possible D gene (5 bases). The CDR3 contains 16 residues. Trimming shortened V by 2 bases and J by 4 bases, and 18 bases separated the two germline ends. Germline V gives CDR1 SGHKS, CDR2 YYEKEE (reference sequence). The CDR3 bases are TGTGCCAGCAGCTTATTTGGGCCAGGGTGGGCCTATGGCTACACCTTC. Translation: CASSLFGPGWAYGYTF. Variable domain in full (rest from reference TRBV5-5 and TRBJ1-2): DAGVTQSPTHLIKTRGQQVTLRCSPISGHKSVSWYQQVLGQGPQFIFQYYEKEERGRGNFPDRFSARQFPNYSSELNVNALLLGDSALYLCASSLFGPGWAYGYTFGSGTRLTVV.

This clonotype came up many times. This chain links TRBV7-2 with TRBJ2-1; 9 bases are shared with TRBD2. Germline CDR1 is SGHTA and CDR2 is FQGNSA. V was pared by 2 bases and J by 8 bases, with 13 bases of the junction left unmatched. The CDR3 contains 17 residues. The CDR3 DNA is TGTGCCAGCAGCTTAACCGGAGGACTAGCGCCTCGTGATGAGCAGTTCTTC. As protein: CASSLTGGLAPRDEQFF.

This clonotype was recorded a few times. This chain links TRBV7-9 with TRBJ1-2; maybe TRBD1 (6 bases). V dropped 5 bases and J dropped 6 bases, with 16 bases sitting between them. CDR3 length: 14 residues. The germline V gene has CDR1 SEHNR and CDR2 FQNEAQ (reference sequence). CDR3 protein: CASSGAGAQNGYTF. CDR3 coding DNA: TGTGCCAGCAGCGGGGCGGGGGCTCAAAATGGCTACACCTTC.

At least ten counts were recorded for this clonotype. This chain joins TRBV28 and TRBJ2-7; D is ambiguous. V gave up 5 bases and J gave up 2 bases, with 7 bases separating them. The CDR3 loop spans 12 amino acids. CDR1 MDHEN and CDR2 SYDVKM come from the germline V gene. The CDR3 loop is CASSPPTYEQYF. The CDR3 DNA reads as TGTGCCAGCAGTCCTCCTACCTACGAGCAGTACTTC.